The T cell receptor beta chain under discussion was sequenced for a study of OX40 agonist ivuxolimab in advanced cancers. Study as a whole: As their treatment, patients were administered ivuxolimab, an agonistic anti-OX40 (CD134) antibody. Study-wide results and limits: Among the nonresponders, some also had low normalized T-cell clonal expansion. Partial responders treated at 0.1-3.0 mg/kg exhibited clonal expansion among the lowest measured.

A note on this clone: What it binds is unknown.

V dropped 5 bases and J dropped 3 bases, with 7 bases sitting between them. This CDR3 has 12 amino acids. Germline CDR1 is SGHTA and CDR2 is FQGTGA. Using immunoSEQ multiplex PCR, the repertoire was profiled, and TCRdb retains in-frame clones only, with some absent. The sample records over 60,000 clones, roughly nine tenths being singletons. The gene calls are TRBV7-3 and TRBJ1-2; D unresolved. This TCR derives from an adult with an advanced solid tumor such as melanoma, head and neck, liver or kidney cancer. Sequenced material: CD4+ or CD8+ T cells sorted from blood, taken in a trial of the OX40 agonist ivuxolimab. The CDR3 is CASSLTDYGYTF. CDR3 coding DNA: TGTGCCAGCAGCCTGACGGACTATGGCTACACCTTC.